The 24 T cell receptor beta chains given below trace back to one sample, sequenced in a study of cytomegalovirus exposure and HLA in healthy donors. A multiplex PCR was run with 60 Vbeta primers and 13 Jbeta primers. Profiled with immunoSEQ multiplex PCR; TCRdb holds only in-frame clones, not every one. The table records 130,000 or so clones, just under 80% of them present only once. The sequenced sample consisted of PBMCs. The receptors stem from a woman aged 18-35 years in good health and CMV-seronegative.

The chain employs TRBV27 and TRBJ2-7, with 8 bases lining up with TRBD2. This CDR3 has 16 amino acids. Per germline, CDR1 MNHEY and CDR2 SMNVEV (reference sequence). V lost 5 bases, J lost 6 bases, and 15 bases stayed unmatched. The chain's CDR3 is CASSPGTSGIGGEQYF. As DNA, the CDR3 is TGTGCCAGCAGTCCCGGGACTAGTGGTATTGGCGGCGAGCAGTACTTC.

The chain is built from TRBV27 and TRBJ2-1, with 7 positions matching TRBD1. Germline CDR1 reads MNHEY; CDR2 reads SMNVEV (reference sequence). The CDR3 is made up of 18 amino acids. The junction had 14 bases not matched to a gene; V was cut back by 6 bases and J by 0 bases. The CDR3 coding sequence is TGTGCCAGCAGCCCGGCCCCACTCAGGGGGAGCTCCTACAATGAGCAGTTCTTC. Translated: CASSPAPLRGSSYNEQFF.

The J gene is TRBJ1-2, the V gene TRBV6-1; 7 bases fit TRBD1. CDR3 length: 12 amino acids. Germline V gene lookup returns CDR1 MNHNS and CDR2 SASEGT. The trim removed 6 bases at V and 10 bases at J, leaving 8 bases unmatched. In nucleotides, the CDR3 is TGTGCCAGCAGCAGACAGGGAGAGAACTACACCTTC. Amino acids: CASSRQGENYTF.

V usage is TRBV6-5 and J usage is TRBJ2-7; 7 nucleotides align to TRBD1. This CDR3 is 15 amino acids long. J was trimmed by 7 bases and V by 2 bases; bases with no gene match: 11. Germline assignment: CDR1 MNHEY and CDR2 SVGAGI. CDR3 sequence: CASSYSGSKQGEQYF. DNA for the CDR3: TGTGCCAGCAGTTACAGTGGGAGTAAACAGGGGGAGCAGTACTTC.

V is TRBV2 and J is TRBJ1-2; D gene ambiguous. Germline V CDR1 and CDR2: SNHLY, FYNNEI. Trimming took 2 bases from V and 3 from J, leaving 19 bases between them. The CDR3 has 17 residues. CDR3: CASSERSWEDGDYGYTF. CDR3 coding DNA: TGTGCCAGCAGTGAACGTTCCTGGGAGGACGGGGACTATGGCTACACCTTC.

This clone was picked up one time. V and J are TRBV10-3 and TRBJ2-3; D is unclear. CDR3 length: 14 amino acids. Germline loops: CDR1 ENHRY, CDR2 SYGVKD. V was pared by 3 bases and J by 0 bases, with 7 bases between. The CDR3 DNA is TGTGCCATCAGTGACTACAGAAGCACAGATACGCAGTATTTT. This gives the protein CAISDYRSTDTQYF.

J is TRBJ2-1 and V is TRBV5-4; 8 positions match TRBD2. The CDR3 sequence is 15 residues long. V was clipped by 1 base and J by 8 bases; unmatched bases: 8. Germline V gives CDR1 SGHNT, CDR2 YYREEE (reference sequence). The CDR3 region is CASSLRGPGGDEQFF. Written as DNA, the CDR3 is TGTGCCAGCAGCTTGCGGGGGCCGGGGGGGGATGAGCAGTTCTTC.

This clone was found once. In nucleotides, the CDR3 is TGTGCCAGCAGCCCCTATACAGGGGCGAACTATGGCTACACCTTC. This codes for CASSPYTGANYGYTF. This rearrangement joins TRBV6-1 to TRBJ1-2, with 7 bases matching TRBD1. J gave up 2 bases and V 6 bases, and 9 bases lay outside the gene matches. This CDR3 has 15 residues. Germline lookup yields CDR1 MNHNS and CDR2 SASEGT.

CDR3 region: CASMQEDRVGGYTF. The CDR3 DNA follows: TGCGCCAGCATGCAGGAGGACAGGGTGGGGGGCTACACCTTC. This sequence joins TRBV5-1 and TRBJ1-2, with TRBD1 matching over 8 bases. The V gene end was trimmed by 6 bases and the J gene end by 8 bases; junction bases not matched to a gene: 12. The CDR3 loop spans 14 amino acids. Per the germline V gene, CDR1 is SGHRS and CDR2 is YFSETQ.

The chain employs TRBV6-5 and TRBJ2-1; D is possibly TRBD2 (6 bases). The CDR3 is 15 amino acids. Trimming took 0 bases from V and 15 from J, leaving 21 bases between them. Germline V gene lookup returns CDR1 MNHEY and CDR2 SVGAGI. This CDR3 is CASSYSIDGGALRFF. Written as DNA, the CDR3 is TGTGCCAGCAGTTACTCGATAGACGGAGGGGCCCTCCGGTTCTTC.

The chain employs TRBV30 and TRBJ1-3; D is perhaps TRBD1 (5 bases). The germline V and J ends were trimmed by 3 bases and 2 bases, with 14 bases remaining between them. The CDR3 contains 15 residues. CDR1 and CDR2 from the germline V gene are GTSNPN and SVGIG (reference sequence). The CDR3 DNA sequence: TGTGCCTGGAGGGGGGGGAGGACCACTGGAAACACCATATATTTT. It is translated as CAWRGGRTTGNTIYF.

The V gene is TRBV27, the J gene TRBJ2-1, with D maybe TRBD2 (6 bases). CDR1 MNHEY and CDR2 SMNVEV come from the germline V gene (reference sequence). V was trimmed by 2 bases and J by 0 bases, leaving 11 bases between them. CDR3 length: 16 amino acids. The CDR3 DNA is TGTGCCAGCAGTTTACTAGGCGGGGCCTCCTACAATGAGCAGTTCTTC. Translated, it gives CASSLLGGASYNEQFF.

The chain has TRBV5-6 and TRBJ2-7, with 10 positions matching TRBD1. Losses at the gene ends were 2 bases for V and 3 bases for J; bases not matched to a gene: 2. CDR1 is SGHDT, CDR2 YYEEEE, per germline. The CDR3 sequence is 14 residues long. The CDR3 here is CASSFWDRGYEQYF. In nucleotides, the CDR3 is TGTGCCAGCAGCTTCTGGGACAGGGGCTACGAGCAGTACTTC.

The rearrangement links TRBV19 to TRBJ1-5; D unclear. The CDR3 loop spans 13 amino acids. CDR1 and CDR2 (germline): LNHDA, SQIVND (reference sequence). V was shortened by 6 bases and J by 6 bases, with 12 bases between the two germline ends. The chain's CDR3 is CASRRGIGQPQHF. CDR3 bases: TGTGCCAGTAGACGGGGAATCGGTCAGCCCCAGCATTTT.

CDR3 bases: TGTGCCTGGAGTGTCGGCACAGATACGCAGTATTTT. It specifies CAWSVGTDTQYF. The chain recombines TRBV30 with TRBJ2-3, with D hard to call. CDR1 and CDR2 from the germline V gene are GTSNPN and SVGIG (reference sequence). Trimming pared 0 bases from V and 1 base from J, leaving 2 bases between. The length of the CDR3 is 12 residues.

The chain has TRBV5-1 and TRBJ2-7; the match to TRBD2 covers 14 bases. This CDR3 is built from 17 residues. V dropped 6 bases and J dropped 4; count of bases not matched to a gene: 12. Germline V CDR1 and CDR2: SGHRS, YFSETQ. CDR3 DNA sequence: TGCGCCAGCACTTCCTTTCCGGGACTAGCGGGAGTATACGAGCAGTACTTC. Protein: CASTSFPGLAGVYEQYF.

In this sample, this clone turned up once. The chain joins TRBV9 to TRBJ1-1; TRBD1 is a possible D gene (5 bases). The CDR3 totals 14 residues. Germline loops: CDR1 SGDLS, CDR2 YYNGEE. With 4 bases removed from V and 5 bases from J, the gap between germline ends came to 15 bases. CDR3 amino acids: CASSYGGVGTEAFF. The DNA for the CDR3 is TGTGCCAGCAGCTACGGAGGGGTAGGGACTGAAGCTTTCTTT.

This chain joins TRBV4-1 and TRBJ2-5, with TRBD1 matching over 8 bases. Trimming took 7 bases from V and 5 from J; bases not matched to a gene: 21. Germline V CDR1 and CDR2: MGHRA, YSYEKL. This CDR3 comprises 18 residues. The CDR3 region has the DNA TGCGCCAGCACACCGACAGGGGTATCGCCGAAGGGGCGGGAGACCCAGTACTTC. This translates into CASTPTGVSPKGRETQYF.

The rearrangement joins TRBV14 to TRBJ2-1; maybe TRBD2 (6 bases). The CDR3 runs to 13 residues. V lost 0 bases and J 9 bases, leaving 9 bases between the germline ends. Looked up from germline, CDR1 is SGHDN and CDR2 is FVKESK. This chain's CDR3 is CASSQDRETEQFF. The DNA for the CDR3 is TGTGCCAGCAGCCAAGATCGGGAGACTGAGCAGTTCTTC.

The chain joins TRBV19 to TRBJ2-7, with unresolved D. There are 14 residues in the CDR3. Trimming took 2 bases from V and 1 from J, leaving 9 bases between them. Germline CDR1 reads LNHDA; CDR2 reads SQIVND (reference sequence). CDR3 DNA: TGTGCCAGTAGTATAAGACTGGATTCCTACGAGCAGTACTTC. This encodes CASSIRLDSYEQYF.

The chain links TRBV6-6 to TRBJ2-2; D is uncertain. The CDR3 runs to 14 residues. The V end was cut by 7 bases, the J end by 6 bases, with 15 bases between. Germline V gives CDR1 MNHNY, CDR2 SVGAGI (reference sequence). The CDR3: CASISTPAAGELFF. The CDR3 region has the DNA TGTGCCAGCATAAGTACTCCCGCCGCCGGGGAGCTGTTTTTT.

The chain recombines TRBV19 with TRBJ1-1, with D maybe TRBD1 (6 bases). The V gene's germline CDR1 is LNHDA and CDR2 SQIVND (reference sequence). This CDR3 comprises 15 residues. V shed 4 bases and J shed 0 bases, with 12 bases lying between them. CDR3 region: CASSSTGQMNTEAFF. DNA of the CDR3: TGTGCCAGTAGTAGCACCGGACAGATGAACACTGAAGCTTTCTTT.

V gene TRBV7-9 combines with J gene TRBJ1-2, with D possibly matching TRBD1 (6 bases). V lost 1 base, J lost 6 bases, and 15 bases lay in between. CDR1 is SEHNR and CDR2 is FQNEAQ in the germline V gene (reference sequence). This CDR3 region has 15 residues. The CDR3 here is CASSLGSQGLDGYTF. CDR3 coding DNA: TGTGCCAGCAGCTTAGGGTCACAGGGATTGGATGGCTACACCTTC.

The chain combines TRBV10-3 with TRBJ1-5, with 7 bases aligning to TRBD1. Germline CDR1 ENHRY, CDR2 SYGVKD. The CDR3 is made up of 15 amino acids. The V and J ends lost 10 bases and 0 bases, in that order; junction bases with no gene match: 9. CDR3 protein: CATNRDSYSNQPQHF. The DNA for the CDR3 is TGTGCCACAAACCGGGACAGTTATAGCAATCAGCCCCAGCATTTT.